This TCR beta chain stems from a study of blood T cell repertoires in COVID-19 (dated by TCRdb to 2018 to 2021). Study-level background: Collaborator samples came from the United States, Italy and Spain and covered acute and convalescent phases of COVID-19. The prospective study material was composed of cDNA or gDNA derived from T cells, B-cell-depleted T cells, or PBMCs. The dataset comprised deeply sampled blood TCRbeta repertoires from subjects exposed to, actively infected with, or recovered from COVID-19. The repertoires were released in a freely available public database meant as a resource for research on the immune response to SARS-CoV-2. The samples were drawn from two sources: the first 160 participants of the ongoing ImmuneRACE study, and 1,200 or so subjects contributed by 6 global collaborators. A de-identified subject ID, COVID-19 status, age in years and sex were almost always included in the sample metadata. HLA class I and class II types, where available, came from metadata supplied by the sample provider rather than from assay-based typing.

Participants in the prospective study were enrolled through a virtual design, were aged roughly 18 to 100 years, and lived in about 25 United States geographic areas. In the prospective study, participants were assigned to cohorts based on the clinical history participants reported in a screening survey and a study questionnaire. A participant counted as exposed if, within 2 weeks of entering the study, that participant had been in contact with someone who had a PCR-confirmed or clinician-diagnosed COVID-19 case. In the prospective study, mobile phlebotomists collected whole blood, serum and a nasopharyngeal or oropharyngeal swab from each participant. Over a roughly 2-month period, participants in the prospective study had the option of providing additional blood draws and questionnaires. Before DNA extraction, blood samples from the prospective study were shipped at room temperature or frozen.

Broader findings and caveats from the paper: Clinical and demographic metadata were provided uncurated, with the amount varying by source and participant.

In the case of this clone: Its antigen remains unidentified. Base qualities are not at hand, and no much larger clone is one base apart.

TCRbeta CDR3 regions were amplified from genomic DNA using the immunoSEQ Assay, a bias-controlled multiplex PCR. On the authors' methods: The number of nucleated cells in each sample was estimated by amplification of reference gene primers within the assay. To quantify the absolute abundance of each unique TCRbeta CDR3 rearrangement, sequence reads were collapsed and filtered. For each sample, productive Simpson clonality was calculated as the square root of Simpson's diversity index across productive rearrangements. The table was pulled from immuneACCESS by TCRdb, which kept in-frame rearrangements only. Such tables lose some clones; where checked, under half of the loss comes from unresolved V genes, and the rest has no known cause. The DNA was the basis for D and trimming; V, J and clone size are from that table. For this sample there are 250,000 to 350,000 clones; just under 90% appear just once. The ten largest account for 2.5% to 3.5% of the sample.

The trim is 3 bases for V and 0 bases for J, with a gap of 6 bases between the germline ends. CDR1 and CDR2, looked up from the germline V gene, are MGHDK and SYGVNS. The CDR3 has 14 amino acids, counting the end cysteine and phenylalanine. The entry retains the CDR3 DNA only, 42 bases that are in frame from base 1. Sequenced sample: PBMCs or T cells enriched from blood (not recorded which). The receptor was derived from a woman aged 45-65 years who had been exposed to COVID-19. This chain is built from TRBV25-1 and TRBJ1-3, with no D gene named confidently. The CDR3 here reads CASSESGSGNTIYF. The nucleotides are TGTGCCAGCAGTGAGTCAGGCTCTGGAAACACCATATATTTT. Supplemented by the reference TRBV25-1 and TRBJ1-3 proteins around the CDR3, the complete variable domain is EADIYQTPRYLVIGTGKKITLECSQTMGHDKMYWYQQDPGMELHLIHYSYGVNSTEKGDLSSESTVSRIRTEHFPLTLESARPSHTSQYLCASSESGSGNTIYFGEGSWLTVV.